One and the same sample provided the 10 T cell receptor beta chains below, sequenced in a study of shared clonotypes between healthy human individuals. Sequenced by immunoSEQ multiplex PCR; TCRdb stores in-frame clones only, minus some. The table records roughly 550,000 clones, over 95% of them present only once. Selected positively for CCR7 and CD45RO-negative, naive CD8 cells excluded terminally differentiated effector memory CD45RA+ cells. The sample consisted of naive CD8+ T cells sorted from blood. Receptor source: a young woman in good health.

The gene calls are TRBV5-3 and TRBJ2-1; TRBD1 matches 7 bases. TRBV5-3 is an ORF, and what it does is uncertain. The CDR3 consists of 16 residues. After removal of 4 bases from V and 0 bases from J, the junction contained 7 bases not matched to a gene. CDR3 DNA sequence: TGTGCCAGAAGCCCAGGAAGGGGGCCCTCCTACAATGAGCAGTTCTTC. Translation gives CARSPGRGPSYNEQFF.

The chain employs TRBV27 and TRBJ2-5; 8 bases agree with TRBD2. With the DNA end fitting TRBJ2-7 better, the J assignment may be wrong. Germline CDR1 MNHEY, CDR2 SMNVEV (reference sequence). The CDR3 spans 14 residues. The CDR3 protein is CASRPGLGTREQYF. CDR3 bases: TGTGCCAGCAGGCCGGGACTAGGGACTCGCGAGCAGTACTTC.

V and J are TRBV28 and TRBJ1-5; possible D gene TRBD1, 6 bases. This CDR3 region has 17 residues. Trimming removed 2 bases at V and 3 bases at J, with 17 bases between. CDR1 MDHEN and CDR2 SYDVKM come from the germline V gene. CDR3 DNA sequence: TGTGCCAGCAGTTTAAGGTGGGGGGCTGCCATCAATCAGCCCCAGCATTTT. This encodes CASSLRWGAAINQPQHF.

This clone came up once. The V gene is TRBV19, the J gene TRBJ1-2; possibly TRBD1 for D (6 bases). The germline V gene encodes CDR1 LNHDA and CDR2 SQIVND (reference sequence). This CDR3 comprises 13 residues. V lost 3 bases to trimming and J lost 2 bases, with 7 bases between them. The CDR3 nucleotides are TGTGCCAGTAGTATGGACAGAAACTATGGCTACACCTTC. It yields the protein CASSMDRNYGYTF. Drawing the rest from reference TRBV19 and TRBJ1-2, the complete variable domain is DGGITQSPKYLFRKEGQNVTLSCEQNLNHDAMYWYRQDPGQGLRLIYYSQIVNDFQKGDIAEGYSVSREKKESFPLTVTSAQKNPTAFYLCASSMDRNYGYTFGSGTRLTVV.

V usage is TRBV9 and J usage is TRBJ2-7; 10 bases agree with TRBD1. Germline lookup yields CDR1 SGDLS and CDR2 YYNGEE. The CDR3 runs 14 residues. J was trimmed by 4 bases and V by 3 bases; bases with no gene match: 4. CDR3 in amino acids: CASSEGQGDYEQYF. The CDR3 DNA follows: TGTGCCAGCAGCGAAGGACAGGGGGATTACGAGCAGTACTTC.

V is TRBV4-1 and J is TRBJ2-7, with a possible D match to TRBD2 (5 bases). V lost 1 base to trimming and J lost 3 bases, with 10 bases between them. The germline V gene has CDR1 MGHRA and CDR2 YSYEKL. The CDR3 runs 14 residues. Here the CDR3 DNA reads TGCGCCAGCAGCCAAGTTAGCGCCATCTACGAGCAGTACTTC. It encodes CASSQVSAIYEQYF.

This chain links TRBV30 with TRBJ1-1; D might be TRBD1 (6 bases). Trimming took off 5 bases at V and 3 bases at J, with 16 bases between the two ends. The CDR3 covers 14 residues. CDR1 GTSNPN and CDR2 SVGIG come from the germline V gene (reference sequence). CDR3 sequence: CAWEAGAEDTEAFF. The CDR3, as DNA: TGTGCCTGGGAAGCAGGGGCGGAGGACACTGAAGCTTTCTTT.

This chain connects TRBV27 to TRBJ2-1; the D gene is possibly TRBD2 (6 bases). Deletions cut 8 bases from V and 7 bases from J, with 15 bases between. Germline assignment: CDR1 MNHEY and CDR2 SMNVEV (reference sequence). The CDR3 is made up of 13 amino acids. The CDR3 here is CASSGVDSNEQFF. CDR3 sequence (DNA): TGTGCCAGCTCGGGAGTAGACTCGAATGAGCAGTTCTTC.

The rearrangement uses TRBV5-5 and TRBJ2-7, with 8 bases lining up with TRBD1. This CDR3 has 16 amino acids. Germline V gives CDR1 SGHKS, CDR2 YYEKEE (reference sequence). J gave up 1 base and V 4 bases, and 10 bases lay outside the gene matches. DNA of the CDR3: TGTGCCAGCAGCGCTTCAGGGGGCTGGGGGTCCTACGAGCAGTACTTC. This codes for CASSASGGWGSYEQYF.

This clone was picked up one time. The V gene is TRBV7-8, the J gene TRBJ2-5; the match to TRBD2 covers 8 bases. Germline V gene lookup returns CDR1 SGHVS and CDR2 FQNEAQ. J gave up 5 bases and V 5 bases, and 16 bases lay outside the gene matches. The CDR3 contains 17 residues. This CDR3 reads CASSPGEGLVFAETQYF. The CDR3 nucleotides are TGTGCCAGCAGCCCGGGTGAGGGACTAGTATTTGCCGAGACCCAGTACTTC. Together with reference TRBV7-8 and TRBJ2-5, the CDR3 gives the full variable domain: GAGVSQSPRYKVAKRGQDVALRCDPISGHVSLFWYQQALGQGPEFLTYFQNEAQLDKSGLPSDRFFAERPEGSVSTLKIQRTQQEDSAVYLCASSPGEGLVFAETQYFGPGTRLLVL.